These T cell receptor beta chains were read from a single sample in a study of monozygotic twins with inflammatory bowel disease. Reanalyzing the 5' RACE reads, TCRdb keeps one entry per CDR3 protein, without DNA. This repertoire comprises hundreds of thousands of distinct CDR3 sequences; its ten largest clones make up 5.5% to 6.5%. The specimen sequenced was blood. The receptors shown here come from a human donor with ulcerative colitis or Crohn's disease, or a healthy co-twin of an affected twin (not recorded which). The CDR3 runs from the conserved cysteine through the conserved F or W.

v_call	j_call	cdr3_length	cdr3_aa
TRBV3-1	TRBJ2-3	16	CASSQAGTLSTDTQYF
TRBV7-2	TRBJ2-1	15	CASSFRPSRENEQFF
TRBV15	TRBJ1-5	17	CATSRGGGTYSNQPQHF
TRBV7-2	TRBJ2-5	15	CASSSTSGLQETQYF
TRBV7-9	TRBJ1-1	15	CASSFYTGTNTEAFF
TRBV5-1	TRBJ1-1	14	CASSLGPANTEAFF
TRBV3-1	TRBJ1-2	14	CASSHRTDNYGYTF
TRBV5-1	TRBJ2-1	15	CASSILTSGRDEQFF
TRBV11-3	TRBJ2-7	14	CASSLGQGAREQYF
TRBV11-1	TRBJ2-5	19	CASSFPDRAQPGYQETQYF
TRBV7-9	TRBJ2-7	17	CASSSRSQEFGAYEQYF
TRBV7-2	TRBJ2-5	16	CASSLWDSGSRETQYF
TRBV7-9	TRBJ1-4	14	CASSQQGIYEKLFF
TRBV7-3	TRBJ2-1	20	CASSLTGRGLAGGPNNEQFF
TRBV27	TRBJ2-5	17	CASSSTPFGRAKETQYF
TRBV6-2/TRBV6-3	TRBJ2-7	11	CASSYNRAQYF
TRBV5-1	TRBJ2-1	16	CASSWEMGVVFNEQFF
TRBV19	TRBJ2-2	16	CASSLGWTGDYGELFF
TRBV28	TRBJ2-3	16	CASGDFPSTISNTQYF
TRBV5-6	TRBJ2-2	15	CASSFVRANTGELFF
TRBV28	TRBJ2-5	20	CASSSLGLAGERVYHETQYF
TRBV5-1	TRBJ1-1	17	CASSFIAGKTMNTEAFF
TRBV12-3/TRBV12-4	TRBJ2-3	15	CASSLLRGGTDTQYF
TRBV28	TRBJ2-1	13	CASWRTSFNEQFF
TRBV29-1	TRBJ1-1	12	CSVAGTNTEAFF
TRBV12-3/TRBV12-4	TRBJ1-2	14	CASRLGQGYYGYTF
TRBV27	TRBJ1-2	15	CASSLTWEQNYGYTF
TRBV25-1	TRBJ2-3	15	CASTRTSASTDTQYF
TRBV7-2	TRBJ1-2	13	CASSSFGSYGYTF
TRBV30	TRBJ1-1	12	CACKRTNTEAFF
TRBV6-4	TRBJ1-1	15	CASSATGRRDTEAFF
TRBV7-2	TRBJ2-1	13	CASSRPLGVEQFF
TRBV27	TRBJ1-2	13	CASSLSPNYGYTF
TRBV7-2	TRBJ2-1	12	CASSLTAGEQFF
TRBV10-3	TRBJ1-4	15	CAISGSRDANEKLFF
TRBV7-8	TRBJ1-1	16	CASSLALGGMSAEAFF
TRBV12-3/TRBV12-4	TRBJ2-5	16	CASNIGRGGYQETQYF
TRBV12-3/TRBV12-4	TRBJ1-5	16	CASSGALTHSNQPQHF
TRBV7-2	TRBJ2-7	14	CASSPSSGIYEQYF
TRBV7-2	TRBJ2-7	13	CASSLAREYEQYF
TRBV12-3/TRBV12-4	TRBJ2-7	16	CASSDTFRLPQYEQYF